This TCR beta chain was recorded in a study of OX40 agonist ivuxolimab in advanced cancers. Study-wide background: Patients were dosed intravenously with ivuxolimab at 0.01 to 10 mg/kg every 2 weeks.

The data were produced by immunoSEQ multiplex PCR, yet TCRdb's version contains in-frame clones alone and is incomplete. This repertoire shows 75,000 to 100,000 clones, more than 80% found once; its top ten account for less than 12%. This clone was counted between two and nine times. The CDR3 contains 12 residues. Germline assignment: CDR1 SQVTM and CDR2 ANQGSEA. Unmatched junction bases numbered 4, after V lost 4 bases and J lost 6 bases. This rearrangement joins TRBV29-1 to TRBJ1-1, with 8 bases matching TRBD1. The clonotype comes from an adult with an advanced solid tumor such as melanoma, head and neck, liver or kidney cancer. The source was CD4+ or CD8+ T cells sorted from blood, collected in a trial of the OX40 agonist ivuxolimab. Here the CDR3 DNA reads TGCAGCGTTGGCCAGGGGGCCTCTGAAGCTTTCTTT. Translated, it gives CSVGQGASEAFF.